This T cell receptor beta chain was recorded in a study of blood T cell repertoires in COVID-19. Turning to the study itself: Italy, Spain and the United States were the sources of the convalescent and acute COVID-19 samples. PBMCs, B-cell-depleted T cells, or T cells provided the cDNA or gDNA that made up the material.

Per the authors' pipeline: Reference gene primers were amplified, and this amplification served to estimate nucleated cell counts. Produced via immunoSEQ multiplex PCR; TCRdb's table is partial and in-frame only. That table is the source of V, J and clone size, and D and trimming were worked out from the DNA. The sample contains about 73,000 clones, around 83% of which appear only once. CDR1 SGHKS and CDR2 YYEKEE come from the germline V gene (reference sequence). This CDR3 is 15 amino acids long. V was shortened by 4 bases and J by 3 bases, with 13 bases between the two germline ends. The rearrangement uses TRBV5-5 and TRBJ1-4; no reliable D call. The sequenced sample was peripheral blood. The TCR was taken from a man aged 50-60 years with active COVID-19. CDR3 amino acids: CASSRIPGSNEKLFF. In nucleotides, the CDR3 is TGTGCCAGCAGCCGCATCCCGGGGTCTAATGAAAAACTGTTTTTT.